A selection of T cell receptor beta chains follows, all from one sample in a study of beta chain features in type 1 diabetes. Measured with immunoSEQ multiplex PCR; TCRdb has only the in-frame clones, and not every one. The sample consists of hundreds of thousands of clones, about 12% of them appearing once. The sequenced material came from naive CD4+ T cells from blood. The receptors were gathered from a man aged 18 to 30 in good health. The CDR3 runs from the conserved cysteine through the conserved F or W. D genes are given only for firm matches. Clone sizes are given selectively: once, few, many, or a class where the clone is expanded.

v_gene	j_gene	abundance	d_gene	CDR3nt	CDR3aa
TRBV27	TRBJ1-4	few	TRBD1	TGTGCCAGCAGTCCCCGGACAGGGTTTGCTAATGAAAAACTGTTTTTT	CASSPRTGFANEKLFF
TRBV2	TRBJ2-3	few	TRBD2	TGTGCCAGCAGTATCGGCGGGAGTGGCACAGATACGCAGTATTTT	CASSIGGSGTDTQYF
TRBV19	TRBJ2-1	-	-	TGTGCCAGTAGTTTCCCTATTACGCGTGCGGGCCGCAATGAGCAGTTCTTC	CASSFPITRAGRNEQFF
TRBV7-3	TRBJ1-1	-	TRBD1	TGTGCCAGCAGCCAGAGACAGGGAGTGGAAACTGAAGCTTTCTTT	CASSQRQGVETEAFF
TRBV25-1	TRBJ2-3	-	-	TGTGCCAGCAGTACCCTAGACAGGCCGTCCACTAGCACAGATACGCAGTATTTT	CASSTLDRPSTSTDTQYF
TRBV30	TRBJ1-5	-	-	TGTGCCTGGAGTGTACTGGGCAATCAGCCCCAGCATTTT	CAWSVLGNQPQHF
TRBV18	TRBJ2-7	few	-	TGTGCCAGCTCACGCTGGGCAGTATACGAGCAGTACTTC	CASSRWAVYEQYF
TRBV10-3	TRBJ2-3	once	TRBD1	TGTGCCATCAGGAAGGGACAGGGGAGCACAGATACGCAGTATTTT	CAIRKGQGSTDTQYF
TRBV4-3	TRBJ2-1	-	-	TGCGCCAGCAGCCTTGGTTTGCGAGACAATGAGCAGTTCTTC	CASSLGLRDNEQFF
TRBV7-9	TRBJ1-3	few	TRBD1	TGTGCCAGCAGACAGGGGTCCGGAAACACCATATATTTT	CASRQGSGNTIYF
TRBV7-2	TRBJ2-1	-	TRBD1	TGTGCCAGCAGCTTAGAGGGGGCAGGTTCCTACAATGAGCAGTTCTTC	CASSLEGAGSYNEQFF
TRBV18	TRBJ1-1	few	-	TGTGCCAGCTCACCACCAGCAGGGGCCGAGACTGAAGCTTTCTTT	CASSPPAGAETEAFF
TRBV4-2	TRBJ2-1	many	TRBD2	TGTGCCAGCAGCCAAGTGTCTAGCGGGAGGTACTACAATGAGCAGTTCTTC	CASSQVSSGRYYNEQFF
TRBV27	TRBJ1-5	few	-	TGTGCCAGCAGTCATCCGGGACAACGTATCCTGAATCAGCCCCAGCATTTT	CASSHPGQRILNQPQHF
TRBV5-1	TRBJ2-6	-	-	TGCGCCAGCAGCCCGGGTGGGGCCAACGTCCTGACTTTC	CASSPGGANVLTF
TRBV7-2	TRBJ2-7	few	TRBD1	TGTGCCAGCAGCTTCCTGGACAGGAGTAGACCTTACGAGCAGTACTTC	CASSFLDRSRPYEQYF
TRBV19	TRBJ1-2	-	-	TGTGCCAGTAGTATGAGGAGGCGGGACTATGGCTACACCTTC	CASSMRRRDYGYTF
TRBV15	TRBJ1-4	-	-	TGTGCCACCAGCAGCAGGAGGGTTGCGGTGTTTTTT	CATSSRRVAVFF
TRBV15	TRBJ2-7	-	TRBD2	TGTGCCACCAGCAGAGATTGGGCCCCGGGACTAGCTTACGAGCAGTACTTC	CATSRDWAPGLAYEQYF
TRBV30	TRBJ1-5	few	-	TGTGCCTGGAGTATGTCAGTTTCGTCTCAGCCCCAGCATTTT	CAWSMSVSSQPQHF
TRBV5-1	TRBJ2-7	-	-	TGCGCCAGCAGCCCAAACTACGAGCAGTACTTC	CASSPNYEQYF
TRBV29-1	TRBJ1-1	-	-	TGCAGCGTAAGACAGACCCTAAACACTGAAGCTTTCTTT	CSVRQTLNTEAFF
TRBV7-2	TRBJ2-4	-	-	TGTGCCAGCAGCCCGCAGGGTTTTCGCATTCAGTACTTC	CASSPQGFRIQYF
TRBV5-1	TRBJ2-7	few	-	TGCGCCAGCAGCGCCCAAGGGGGGGCGTTGTCCTACGAGCAGTACTTC	CASSAQGGALSYEQYF
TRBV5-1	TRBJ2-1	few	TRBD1	TGCGCCAGCGGGATGGACAGGAGCCACAATGAGCAGTTCTTC	CASGMDRSHNEQFF